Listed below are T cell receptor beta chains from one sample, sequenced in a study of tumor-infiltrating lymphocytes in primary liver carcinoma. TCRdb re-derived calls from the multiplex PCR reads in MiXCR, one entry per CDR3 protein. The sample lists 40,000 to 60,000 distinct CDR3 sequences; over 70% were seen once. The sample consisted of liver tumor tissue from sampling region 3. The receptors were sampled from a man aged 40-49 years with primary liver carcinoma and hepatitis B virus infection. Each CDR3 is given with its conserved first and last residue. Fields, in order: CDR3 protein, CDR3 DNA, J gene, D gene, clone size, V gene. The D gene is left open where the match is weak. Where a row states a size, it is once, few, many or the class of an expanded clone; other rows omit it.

cdr3_aa: CASGLVLAGEGNEQFF; cdr3_nt: TGTGCTAGTGGTTTGGTACTAGCGGGAGAGGGGAATGAGCAGTTCTTC; j_call: TRBJ2-1; d_call: TRBD2; clone_size: many; v_call: TRBV12-5
cdr3_aa: CASNSEHVYGYTF; cdr3_nt: TGTGCCAGCAACTCCGAACACGTCTATGGCTACACCTTC; j_call: TRBJ1-2; d_call: .; clone_size: .; v_call: TRBV5-6
cdr3_aa: CASTPDRLGKGLNTEAFF; cdr3_nt: TGTGCCAGCACCCCAGACAGGTTGGGGAAGGGACTGAACACTGAAGCTTTCTTT; j_call: TRBJ1-1; d_call: .; clone_size: .; v_call: TRBV6-5
cdr3_aa: CASGGPGVLTNTGELFF; cdr3_nt: TGTGCCAGCGGAGGGCCGGGAGTTCTTACGAACACCGGGGAGCTGTTTTTT; j_call: TRBJ2-2; d_call: .; clone_size: medium-sized; v_call: TRBV11-2
cdr3_aa: CAHSPAGSSHEQYF; cdr3_nt: TGTGCCCACAGCCCAGCAGGGAGCTCCCACGAGCAGTACTTC; j_call: TRBJ2-7; d_call: .; clone_size: .; v_call: TRBV11-3
cdr3_aa: CANSLGAGIGYEQYF; cdr3_nt: TGTGCCAACAGCTTAGGAGCCGGGATAGGTTACGAGCAATACTTC; j_call: TRBJ2-7; d_call: .; clone_size: .; v_call: TRBV11-2
cdr3_aa: CSARLTYEQYF; cdr3_nt: TGCAGTGCCCGACTAACCTACGAGCAGTACTTC; j_call: TRBJ2-7; d_call: .; clone_size: .; v_call: TRBV20-1
cdr3_aa: CAISPRQGWNTKAFF; cdr3_nt: TGTGCCATCAGCCCCCGACAGGGCTGGAACACTAAAGCTTTCTTT; j_call: TRBJ1-1; d_call: TRBD1; clone_size: .; v_call: TRBV7-9
cdr3_aa: CTSSELYGREIGELFF; cdr3_nt: TGTACCAGCAGTGAACTTTACGGGCGGGAAATCGGGGAGCTGTTTTTT; j_call: TRBJ2-2; d_call: .; clone_size: .; v_call: TRBV6-2/TRBV6-3
cdr3_aa: CATGTGARNSPLHF; cdr3_nt: TGTGCCACCGGGACAGGGGCGCGGAATTCACCCCTCCACTTT; j_call: TRBJ1-6; d_call: TRBD1; clone_size: many; v_call: TRBV10-3
cdr3_aa: CAGSFDGQFSHEQYF; cdr3_nt: TGTGCCGGCAGCTTCGACGGACAATTCTCCCACGAGCAGTACTTC; j_call: TRBJ2-7; d_call: .; clone_size: .; v_call: TRBV11-1
cdr3_aa: CACSRMGEQGFGTEAFF; cdr3_nt: TGTGCCTGTAGCCGAATGGGGGAACAAGGGTTCGGCACTGAGGCTTTCTTT; j_call: TRBJ1-1; d_call: .; clone_size: .; v_call: TRBV11-2
cdr3_aa: CASSFDRDRIGARELYF; cdr3_nt: TGTGCCAGCAGCTTTGATCGGGACAGGATCGGCGCCAGGGAGCTGTATTTT; j_call: TRBJ2-2; d_call: TRBD1; clone_size: .; v_call: TRBV11-2
cdr3_aa: CASSQGSSTDTQYF; cdr3_nt: TGTGCCAGCAGCCAGGGCAGCAGCACAGATACGCAGTATTTT; j_call: TRBJ2-3; d_call: .; clone_size: once; v_call: TRBV7-8
cdr3_aa: CASSPDRVVDIQYF; cdr3_nt: TGTGCCAGCTCACCAGACAGGGTAGTGGACATTCAGTACTTC; j_call: TRBJ2-4; d_call: TRBD1; clone_size: .; v_call: TRBV18
cdr3_aa: CASSLPYRGPVKQVRSYNEHFF; cdr3_nt: TGTGCCAGCAGCCTCCCCTATCGGGGTCCCGTGAAACAGGTTCGCTCCTACAATGAGCACTTCTTC; j_call: TRBJ2-1; d_call: .; clone_size: .; v_call: TRBV11-2
cdr3_aa: CGSILGVPGIDTQYF; cdr3_nt: TGTGGCAGCATCTTAGGAGTCCCGGGCATAGATACGCAGTATTTT; j_call: TRBJ2-3; d_call: .; clone_size: .; v_call: TRBV11-2
cdr3_aa: CASNQYLPGQGAGEQYF; cdr3_nt: TGTGCCAGCAACCAATACCTACCGGGACAGGGGGCGGGGGAGCAGTACTTC; j_call: TRBJ2-7; d_call: TRBD1; clone_size: .; v_call: TRBV4-2
cdr3_aa: CTSTPTCGNEQFF; cdr3_nt: TGTACCAGCACCCCGACTTGCGGAAATGAGCAGTTCTTC; j_call: TRBJ2-1; d_call: .; clone_size: .; v_call: TRBV12-3/TRBV12-4
cdr3_aa: CATSPSGISYNEQFF; cdr3_nt: TGTGCCACCAGTCCTAGCGGGATTTCCTACAATGAGCAGTTCTTC; j_call: TRBJ2-1; d_call: TRBD2; clone_size: .; v_call: TRBV7-3
cdr3_aa: CASSYDGDEQFF; cdr3_nt: TGTGCTAGTAGTTACGACGGGGATGAGCAGTTCTTC; j_call: TRBJ2-1; d_call: .; clone_size: .; v_call: TRBV6-5
cdr3_aa: CAASMGLPQSF; cdr3_nt: TGTGCCGCCTCCATGGGACTACCACAGTCCTTC; j_call: TRBJ2-1; d_call: TRBD2; clone_size: once; v_call: TRBV6-6